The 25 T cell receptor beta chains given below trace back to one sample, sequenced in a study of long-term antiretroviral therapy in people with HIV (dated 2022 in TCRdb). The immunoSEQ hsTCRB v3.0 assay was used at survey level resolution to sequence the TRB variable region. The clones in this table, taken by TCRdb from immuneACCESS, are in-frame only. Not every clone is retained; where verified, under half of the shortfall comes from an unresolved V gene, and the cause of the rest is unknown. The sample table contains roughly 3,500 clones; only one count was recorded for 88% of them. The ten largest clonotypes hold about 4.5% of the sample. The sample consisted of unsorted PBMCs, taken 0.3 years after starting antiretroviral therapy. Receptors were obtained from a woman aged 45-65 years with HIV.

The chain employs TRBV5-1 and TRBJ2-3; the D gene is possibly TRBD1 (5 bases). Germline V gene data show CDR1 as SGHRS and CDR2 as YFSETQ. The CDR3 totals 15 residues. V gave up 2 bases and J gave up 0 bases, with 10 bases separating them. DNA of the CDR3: TGCGCCAGCAGCTTCTACAGGCCTAGCACAGATACGCAGTATTTT. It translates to CASSFYRPSTDTQYF. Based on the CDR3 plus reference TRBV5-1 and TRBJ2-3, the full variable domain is KAGVTQTPRYLIKTRGQQVTLSCSPISGHRSVSWYQQTPGQGLQFLFEYFSETQRNKGNFPGRFSGRQFSNSRSEMNVSTLELGDSALYLCASSFYRPSTDTQYFGPGTRLTVL.

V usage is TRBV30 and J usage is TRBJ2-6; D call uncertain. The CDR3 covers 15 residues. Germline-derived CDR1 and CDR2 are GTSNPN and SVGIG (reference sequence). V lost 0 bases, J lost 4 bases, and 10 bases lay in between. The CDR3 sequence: CAWSVGFAGANVLTF. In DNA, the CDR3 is TGTGCCTGGAGTGTGGGGTTTGCGGGGGCCAACGTCCTGACTTTC.

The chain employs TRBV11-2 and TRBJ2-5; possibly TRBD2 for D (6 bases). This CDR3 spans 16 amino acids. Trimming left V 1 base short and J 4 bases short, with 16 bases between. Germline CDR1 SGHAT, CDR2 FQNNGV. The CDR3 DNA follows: TGTGCCAGCAGCTTAGTCGGCGGGACGGGACCAGAGACCCAGTACTTC. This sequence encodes CASSLVGGTGPETQYF.

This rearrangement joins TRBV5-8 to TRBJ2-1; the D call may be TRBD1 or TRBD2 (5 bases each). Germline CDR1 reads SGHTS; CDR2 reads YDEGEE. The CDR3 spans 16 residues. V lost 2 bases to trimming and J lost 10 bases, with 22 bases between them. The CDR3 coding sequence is TGTGCCAGCAGCTTAGTACTAGGTAGGGGCAAATACGAGCAGTTCTTC. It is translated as CASSLVLGRGKYEQFF.

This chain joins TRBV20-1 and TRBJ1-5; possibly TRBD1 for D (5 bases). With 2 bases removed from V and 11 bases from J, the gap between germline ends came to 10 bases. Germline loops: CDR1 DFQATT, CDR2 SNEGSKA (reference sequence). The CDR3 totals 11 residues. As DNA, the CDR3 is TGCAGTGCTAGACAGGGCAGGGCCCAGCATTTT. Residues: CSARQGRAQHF.

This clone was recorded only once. The CDR3: CSVGPGYLSEAFF. DNA for the CDR3: TGCAGCGTTGGTCCCGGGTACCTTTCTGAAGCTTTCTTT. The V call is TRBV29-1, the J call TRBJ1-1; D is undetermined. V lost 4 bases and J lost 6, with 15 bases in between. This CDR3 has 13 amino acids. Per germline, CDR1 SQVTM and CDR2 ANQGSEA.

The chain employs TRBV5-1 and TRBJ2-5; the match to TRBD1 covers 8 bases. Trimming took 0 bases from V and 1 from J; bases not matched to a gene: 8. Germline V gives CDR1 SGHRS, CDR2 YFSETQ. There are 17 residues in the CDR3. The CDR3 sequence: CASSLVFSDRAQETQYF. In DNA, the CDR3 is TGCGCCAGCAGCTTGGTATTTTCGGACAGGGCCCAAGAGACCCAGTACTTC.

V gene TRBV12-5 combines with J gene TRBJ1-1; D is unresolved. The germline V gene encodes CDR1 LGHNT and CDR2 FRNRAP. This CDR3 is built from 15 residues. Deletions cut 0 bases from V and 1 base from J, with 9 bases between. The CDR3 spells CASGLVPSQNTEAFF. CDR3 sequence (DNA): TGTGCTAGTGGTTTGGTACCCAGCCAGAACACTGAAGCTTTCTTT.

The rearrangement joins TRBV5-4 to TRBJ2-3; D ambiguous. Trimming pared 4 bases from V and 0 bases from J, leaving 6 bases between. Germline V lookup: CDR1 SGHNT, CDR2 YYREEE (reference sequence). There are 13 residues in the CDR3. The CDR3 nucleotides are TGTGCCAGCAGCGTTGTAAGCACAGATACGCAGTATTTT. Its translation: CASSVVSTDTQYF.

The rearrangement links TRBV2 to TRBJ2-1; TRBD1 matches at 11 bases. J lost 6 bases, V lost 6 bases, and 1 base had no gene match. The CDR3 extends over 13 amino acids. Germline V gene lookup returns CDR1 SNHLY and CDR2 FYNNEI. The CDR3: CASRGTGGNEQFF. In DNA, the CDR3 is TGTGCCAGCAGGGGGACAGGGGGCAATGAGCAGTTCTTC.

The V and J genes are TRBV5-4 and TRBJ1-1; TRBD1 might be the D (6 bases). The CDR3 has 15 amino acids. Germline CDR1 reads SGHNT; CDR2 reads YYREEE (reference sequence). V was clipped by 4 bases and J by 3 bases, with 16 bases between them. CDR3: CASSQRKGEHTEAFF. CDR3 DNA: TGTGCCAGCAGCCAAAGGAAGGGGGAGCACACTGAAGCTTTCTTT.

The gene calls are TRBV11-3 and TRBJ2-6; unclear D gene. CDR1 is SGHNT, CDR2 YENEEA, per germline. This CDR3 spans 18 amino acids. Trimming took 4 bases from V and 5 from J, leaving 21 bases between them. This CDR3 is CASSYVTARQSRANVLTF. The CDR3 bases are TGTGCCAGCAGCTATGTCACCGCTCGACAAAGTCGGGCCAACGTCCTGACTTTC.

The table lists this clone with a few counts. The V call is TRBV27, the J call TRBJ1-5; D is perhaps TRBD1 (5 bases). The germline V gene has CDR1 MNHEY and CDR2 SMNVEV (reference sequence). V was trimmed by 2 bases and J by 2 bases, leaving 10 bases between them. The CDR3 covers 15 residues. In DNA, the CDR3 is TGTGCCAGCAGTTTAGAGGGGTCGGGCAATCAGCCCCAGCATTTT. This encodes CASSLEGSGNQPQHF.

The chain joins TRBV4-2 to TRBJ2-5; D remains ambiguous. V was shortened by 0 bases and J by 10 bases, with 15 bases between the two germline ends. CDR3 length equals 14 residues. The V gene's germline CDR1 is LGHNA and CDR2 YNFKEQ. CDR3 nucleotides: TGTGCCAGCAGCCAAGATGGCGCAGGCCGAGACCAGTACTTC. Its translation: CASSQDGAGRDQYF.

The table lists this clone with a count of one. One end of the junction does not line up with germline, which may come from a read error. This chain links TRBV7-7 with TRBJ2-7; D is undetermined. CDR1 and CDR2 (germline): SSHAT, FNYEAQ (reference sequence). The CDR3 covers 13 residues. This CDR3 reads CASSFLIYPEQYF. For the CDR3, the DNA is TGTGCTAGCAGCTTCCTCATCTACCCCGAGCAGTACTTC. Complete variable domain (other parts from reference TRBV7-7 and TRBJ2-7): GAGVSQSPRYKVTKRGQDVTLRCDPISSHATLYWYQQALGQGPEFLTYFNYEAQPDKSGLPSDRFSAERPEGSISTLTIQRTEQRDSAMYRCASSFLIYPEQYFGPGTRLTVT.

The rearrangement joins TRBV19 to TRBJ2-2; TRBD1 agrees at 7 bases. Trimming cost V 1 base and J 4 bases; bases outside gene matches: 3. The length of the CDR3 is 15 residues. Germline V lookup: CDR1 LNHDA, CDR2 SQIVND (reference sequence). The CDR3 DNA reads TGTGCCAGTAGTATAGGTACAGGGGTCACCGGGGAGCTGTTTTTT. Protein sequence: CASSIGTGVTGELFF. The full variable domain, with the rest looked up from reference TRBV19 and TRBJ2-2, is DGGITQSPKYLFRKEGQNVTLSCEQNLNHDAMYWYRQDPGQGLRLIYYSQIVNDFQKGDIAEGYSVSREKKESFPLTVTSAQKNPTAFYLCASSIGTGVTGELFFGEGSRLTVL.

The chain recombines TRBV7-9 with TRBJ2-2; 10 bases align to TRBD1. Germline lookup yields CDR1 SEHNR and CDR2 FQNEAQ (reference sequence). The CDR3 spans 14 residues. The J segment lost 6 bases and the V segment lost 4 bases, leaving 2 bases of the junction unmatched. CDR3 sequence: CASSSDRGAGELFF. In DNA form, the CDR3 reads TGTGCCAGCAGCTCGGACAGGGGGGCCGGGGAGCTGTTTTTT.

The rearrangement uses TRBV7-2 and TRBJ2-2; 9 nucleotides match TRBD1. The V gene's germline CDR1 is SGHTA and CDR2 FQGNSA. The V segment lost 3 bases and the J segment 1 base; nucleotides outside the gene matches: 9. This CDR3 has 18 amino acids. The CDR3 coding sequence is TGTGCCAGCAGCTTCCTAACAGGGGGCAGATGGAACACCGGGGAGCTGTTTTTT. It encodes CASSFLTGGRWNTGELFF.

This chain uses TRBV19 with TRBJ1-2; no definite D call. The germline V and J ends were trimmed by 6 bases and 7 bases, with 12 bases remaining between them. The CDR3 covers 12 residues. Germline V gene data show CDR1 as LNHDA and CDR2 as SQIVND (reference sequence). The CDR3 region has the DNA TGTGCCAGTAGCATGGTCAACGGTGGCTACACCTTC. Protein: CASSMVNGGYTF.

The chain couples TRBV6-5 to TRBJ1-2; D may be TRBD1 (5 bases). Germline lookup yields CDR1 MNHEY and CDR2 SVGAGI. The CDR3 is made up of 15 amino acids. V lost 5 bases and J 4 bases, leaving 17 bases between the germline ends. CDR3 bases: TGTGCCAGCAGTGTAGACAGAGGCTCCGTCTATGGCTACACCTTC. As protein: CASSVDRGSVYGYTF.

CDR3 nucleotides: TGTGCCAGCAGCGACCGCGTGGGCTCCTATAATTCACCCCTCCACTTT. This gives the protein CASSDRVGSYNSPLHF. This chain connects TRBV7-2 to TRBJ1-6, with D hard to call. The CDR3 is made up of 16 amino acids. Trimming cost V 5 bases and J 0 bases, with 11 bases left between them. The germline V gene has CDR1 SGHTA and CDR2 FQGNSA.

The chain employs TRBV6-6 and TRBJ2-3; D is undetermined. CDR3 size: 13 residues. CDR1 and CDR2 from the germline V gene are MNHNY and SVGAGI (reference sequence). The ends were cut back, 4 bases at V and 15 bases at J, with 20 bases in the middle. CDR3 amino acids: CASSSASSGKKYF. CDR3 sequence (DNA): TGTGCCAGCAGTTCCGCTTCCTCGGGCAAGAAATATTTT.

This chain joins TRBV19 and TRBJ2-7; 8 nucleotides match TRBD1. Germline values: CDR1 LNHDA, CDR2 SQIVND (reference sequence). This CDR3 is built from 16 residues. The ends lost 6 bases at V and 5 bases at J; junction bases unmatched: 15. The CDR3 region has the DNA TGTGCCAGTAGCAGACAGGGGCACCTTAGTGGGGACGAGCAGTACTTC. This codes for CASSRQGHLSGDEQYF.

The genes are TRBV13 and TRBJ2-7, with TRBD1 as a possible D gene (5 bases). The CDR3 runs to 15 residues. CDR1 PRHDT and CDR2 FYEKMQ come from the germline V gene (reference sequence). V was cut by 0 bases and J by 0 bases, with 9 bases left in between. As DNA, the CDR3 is TGTGCCAGCAGCTTAGGCCACGACAGCTCCTACGAGCAGTACTTC. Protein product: CASSLGHDSSYEQYF. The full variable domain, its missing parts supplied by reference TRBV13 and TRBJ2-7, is AAGVIQSPRHLIKEKRETATLKCYPIPRHDTVYWYQQGPGQDPQFLISFYEKMQSDKGSIPDRFSAQQFSDYHSELNMSSLELGDSALYFCASSLGHDSSYEQYFGPGTRLTVT.

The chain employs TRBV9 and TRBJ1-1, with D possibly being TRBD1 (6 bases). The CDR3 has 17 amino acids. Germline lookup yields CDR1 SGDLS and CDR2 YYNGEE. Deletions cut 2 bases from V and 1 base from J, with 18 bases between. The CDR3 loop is CASSVGSGVPKNTEAFF. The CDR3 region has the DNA TGTGCCAGCAGCGTGGGATCAGGGGTCCCCAAGAACACTGAAGCTTTCTTT.